What follows is one T cell receptor (beta chain) and its context. Its antigen is currently unknown. The sample is drawn from a study of blood T cells in healthy people across ages. With a J-beta primer mix and a sample-barcoded 5' primer, a second PCR ran about 7 to 12 cycles. TCRdb recomputed calls from the 5' RACE reads with MiXCR, one row per CDR3 protein. The data show 700,000 to 900,000 distinct CDR3 sequences, about 55% seen once. Drawing of peripheral blood yielded 8.5 to 10 milliliters from each donor. General study findings and limits: TCR beta diversity per million T cells fell roughly linearly with age.

The CDR3 totals 14 residues. The V segment lost 7 bases and the J segment 4 bases; nucleotides outside the gene matches: 5. The sequence was collected from a man older than 75 in good health. Sequencing was done on a sample of blood. This chain links TRBV12-3 or TRBV12-4 with TRBJ2-2, with TRBD1 identical over 8 bases. The CDR3 sequence is CASKPGQATGELFF. DNA for the CDR3: TGTGCCAGCAAGCCGGGACAGGCCACCGGGGAGCTGTTTTTT.